This record covers a single TCR beta chain. It lacks a known antigen. Base-call qualities are not available, and no considerably larger clone is one nucleotide away. From the cysteine up to the phenylalanine, the CDR3 has a length of 13 residues. Of all the DNA, just the CDR3 is kept, 39 bases in frame from base 1. V is pared back by 5 bases and J by 6 bases, with 13 bases lying between the germline termini. The treatment or condition label on this specimen signifies: in vitro stimulation with specific CMV peptide epitopes to enrich CMV-specific T cells. Sequencing instrument: Illumina HiSeq 1500. The public reads were run again by TCRdb, first through fastp at Q25 and then through MiXCR, and only productive beta chains were kept. CDR3 protein sequences are deduplicated, and each keeps its most common genes and DNA. The sample yields 450,000 to 600,000 distinct CDR3 sequences; 30% to 35% were counted once. Of the sample, 15% to 20% is held by the ten largest clones.

The sample originates from a study of T cell repertoires in cytomegalovirus infection (dated by TCRdb to the late 2010s). With respect to the entire study: Recently identified HLA-C-restricted CMV epitopes, whose presentation resists viral immunomodulation, were targeted by peptide stimulations together with well-studied HLA-B-restricted epitopes. Donor HLA type was relevant to the analysis, because carriage of CMV infection together with the matching HLA type was indicated by public TCR beta signatures.

The paper's findings and limits, for the study overall: Cumulative frequency of public TCR beta family members discriminated carriers of CMV infection plus the relevant HLA type in this cohort and an independent approximately 350-donor cohort. The ex vivo response was dominated by HLA-C-restricted CMV-specific TCR beta clonotypes, and the single most frequent clonotype in two of eight donors was supplied by these HLA-C-restricted clonotypes.

This TCR came from a human donor in good health (CMV status not recorded). Some clones in this sample may be carry-over from other donors' samples. This chain joins TRBV12-3 or TRBV12-4 to TRBJ1-1, and possibly TRBD1, on 6 matching bases. Material: cultured PBMCs, obtained from culture after CMV antigen stimulation. The nucleotide sequence is TGTGCCAGCAGTCAAAGGACAGTTGCTGAAGCTTTCTTT. Its translation is CASSQRTVAEAFF.